This entry lists 21 T cell receptor beta chains sequenced from one sample in a study of beta chain features in type 1 diabetes. Expressed TCRB transcripts got sequenced, as all isolated RNA was reverse transcribed. This table comes from immunoSEQ multiplex PCR, and its TCRdb copy is limited to in-frame clones, with some not included. Of roughly 350,000 clones in the sample, roughly 9.6% are singletons; the top ten hold more than 0.015%. Specimen: naive CD4+ T cells from blood. Source of these receptors: a woman aged 25 to 39 in good health.

The chain employs TRBV7-2 and TRBJ2-7, with D possibly TRBD2 on 6 matching bases. This CDR3 spans 15 amino acids. Trimming took off 1 base at V and 6 bases at J, with 16 bases between the two ends. Germline V gives CDR1 SGHTA, CDR2 FQGNSA. Here the CDR3 DNA reads TGTGCCAGCAGCTTAGGGGTTGGGACTTCGGGCGAGCAGTACTTC. Its translation: CASSLGVGTSGEQYF.

This chain uses TRBV10-3 with TRBJ2-1, with D perhaps TRBD1 (6 bases). CDR1 and CDR2 from the germline V gene are ENHRY and SYGVKD. The CDR3 is made up of 14 amino acids. V lost 5 bases to trimming and J lost 3 bases, with 11 bases between them. For the CDR3, the DNA is TGTGCCATCAGTCCCCGGGACAACTACAATGAGCAGTTCTTC. Translated, it gives CAISPRDNYNEQFF.

This clone was detected a few times. The chain carries TRBV28 and TRBJ2-7; TRBD2 might be the D (5 bases). The CDR3 runs 13 residues. V dropped 5 bases and J dropped 3 bases, with 11 bases sitting between them. Germline V CDR1 and CDR2: MDHEN, SYDVKM. In DNA, the CDR3 is TGTGCCAGCAGTCCCCCGACTAACTACGAGCAGTACTTC. Amino acid sequence: CASSPPTNYEQYF.

This clone has only a few counts. J is TRBJ2-3 and V is TRBV9, with TRBD2 matching 7 bases. The V gene end was trimmed by 7 bases and the J gene end by 0 bases; junction bases not matched to a gene: 5. The CDR3 spans 14 residues. Germline CDR1 and CDR2: SGDLS and YYNGEE. The CDR3, as DNA: TGTGCCAGCGCGAGCGGGGTGAGCACAGATACGCAGTATTTT. It specifies CASASGVSTDTQYF.

This clone was seen a few times. J is TRBJ2-4 and V is TRBV28; 7 positions match TRBD2. The V and J ends lost 3 bases and 0 bases, in that order; junction bases with no gene match: 2. This CDR3 contains 15 residues. CDR1 is MDHEN and CDR2 is SYDVKM in the germline V gene. DNA of the CDR3: TGTGCCAGCAGTTTGGTAGCGGGAGCCAAAAACATTCAGTACTTC. This codes for CASSLVAGAKNIQYF. Full variable domain (rest looked up from reference TRBV28 and TRBJ2-4): DVKVTQSSRYLVKRTGEKVFLECVQDMDHENMFWYRQDPGLGLRLIYFSYDVKMKEKGDIPEGYSVSREKKERFSLILESASTNQTSMYLCASSLVAGAKNIQYFGAGTRLSVL.

The V call is TRBV9, the J call TRBJ2-2; the match to TRBD2 covers 7 bases. The CDR3 runs to 15 residues. With V trimmed by 0 bases and J by 8 bases, 7 bases remained unmatched. The germline CDR1 and CDR2 sequences are SGDLS and YYNGEE. CDR3 amino acids: CASSVEPSGAGELFF. The CDR3 nucleotides are TGTGCCAGCAGCGTAGAACCTAGCGGCGCGGGGGAGCTGTTTTTT.

The gene calls are TRBV6-6 and TRBJ2-1; D call uncertain. CDR1 is MNHNY, CDR2 SVGAGI, per germline (reference sequence). There are 12 residues in the CDR3. The V end lost 8 bases, the J end lost 3 bases, and 8 bases lay between the germline ends. The CDR3 is CASGANYNEQFF. The CDR3 nucleotides are TGTGCCAGCGGAGCGAACTACAATGAGCAGTTCTTC.

V is TRBV15 and J is TRBJ2-1, with 9 bases matching TRBD2. Germline V CDR1 and CDR2: LNHNV, YYDKDF (reference sequence). The CDR3 contains 14 residues. V gave up 5 bases and J gave up 6 bases; unmatched junction bases: 5. The CDR3 DNA reads TGTGCCACCAGCCACCGGCGGGGGGGCAATGAGCAGTTCTTC. Protein product: CATSHRRGGNEQFF.

This clone was detected only a few times. The V and J genes are TRBV30 and TRBJ1-3, with D maybe TRBD1 (6 bases). Germline CDR1 is GTSNPN and CDR2 is SVGIG (reference sequence). This CDR3 is built from 13 residues. Trimming took off 6 bases at V and 0 bases at J, with 9 bases between the two ends. In nucleotides, the CDR3 is TGTGCCTGTACAGGGAGCTCTGGAAACACCATATATTTT. This translates into CACTGSSGNTIYF.

The chain has TRBV6-5 and TRBJ1-3; the match to TRBD1 covers 8 bases. The V and J ends lost 5 bases and 2 bases, in that order; junction bases with no gene match: 5. The CDR3 is 15 residues long. Germline lookup yields CDR1 MNHEY and CDR2 SVGAGI. The CDR3 here is CASSKDRVTGNTIYF. The CDR3 DNA sequence: TGTGCCAGCAGTAAGGACAGGGTAACTGGAAACACCATATATTTT.

This clone was seen more than once but under ten times. The chain links TRBV6-4 to TRBJ1-2; TRBD1 might be the D (6 bases). CDR3 length: 15 residues. In germline, CDR1 is MRHNA, CDR2 SNTAGT. V shed 4 bases and J shed 0 bases, with 12 bases lying between them. The chain's CDR3 is CASSASGEANYGYTF. CDR3 DNA: TGTGCCAGCAGTGCCTCAGGGGAGGCTAACTATGGCTACACCTTC.

This clone was observed a few times. The chain combines TRBV30 with TRBJ2-7, with a tentative D call TRBD1 (5 bases). The germline V gene encodes CDR1 GTSNPN and CDR2 SVGIG (reference sequence). The CDR3 spans 13 residues. Trimming shortened V by 1 base and J by 3 bases, and 10 bases separated the two germline ends. CDR3 protein: CAWSGDRYYEQYF. CDR3 DNA sequence: TGTGCCTGGAGTGGTGACAGATACTACGAGCAGTACTTC. The full variable domain, its missing parts supplied by reference TRBV30 and TRBJ2-7, is SQTIHQWPATLVQPVGSPLSLECTVEGTSNPNLYWYRQAAGRGLQLLFYSVGIGQISSEVPQNLSASRPQDRQFILSSKKLLLSDSGFYLCAWSGDRYYEQYFGPGTRLTVT.

The chain combines TRBV20-1 with TRBJ2-5; no definite D call. Trimming pared 6 bases from V and 3 bases from J, leaving 8 bases between. Germline assignment: CDR1 DFQATT and CDR2 SNEGSKA (reference sequence). The CDR3 is made up of 11 amino acids. CDR3 loop: CSASTEETQYF. CDR3 nucleotides: TGCAGTGCCAGCACAGAAGAGACCCAGTACTTC.

This clone appeared a few times. Other nucleotide sequences from this sample produce the same CDR3. The chain joins TRBV7-2 to TRBJ2-7, with TRBD2 as a possible D gene (5 bases). V lost 0 bases and J 3 bases, leaving 6 bases between the germline ends. This CDR3 comprises 13 residues. The germline CDR1 and CDR2 sequences are SGHTA and FQGNSA. The CDR3, as DNA: TGTGCCAGCAGCTTAGCCGGGAACTACGAGCAGTACTTC. This encodes CASSLAGNYEQYF.

The V call is TRBV28, the J call TRBJ2-7; 11 nucleotides match TRBD2. From germline, CDR1 is MDHEN and CDR2 SYDVKM. J lost 1 base, V lost 10 bases, and 3 bases had no gene match. The CDR3 length is 13 residues. In nucleotides, the CDR3 is TGTGCCACCCGGACTAGCGGGTCCTACGAGCAGTACTTC. This sequence encodes CATRTSGSYEQYF.

In nucleotides, the CDR3 is TGTGCCAGCAGTATGACAGGGACGAGAAGCTCCTACGAGCAGTACTTC. The encoded protein is CASSMTGTRSSYEQYF. The chain couples TRBV28 to TRBJ2-7, with 7 bases fitting TRBD1. This CDR3 region has 16 residues. V shed 5 bases, J shed 0 bases, and the junction held 10 bases outside the gene matches. Germline-derived CDR1 and CDR2 are MDHEN and SYDVKM.

This chain joins TRBV15 and TRBJ2-4, with 11 bases identical to TRBD2. The CDR3 has 19 residues. V lost 3 bases and J lost 0; bases outside the gene matches: 10. The V gene's germline CDR1 is LNHNV and CDR2 YYDKDF (reference sequence). As DNA, the CDR3 is TGTGCCACCAGCAGCTCCGGGACTAGCGGACGACTAGCCAAAAACATTCAGTACTTC. Its translation is CATSSSGTSGRLAKNIQYF.

This clone appeared once. The rearrangement uses TRBV2 and TRBJ1-3; D may be TRBD1 (5 bases). The CDR3 has 14 residues. V was trimmed by 6 bases and J by 2 bases, leaving 11 bases between them. Germline CDR1 reads SNHLY; CDR2 reads FYNNEI. The CDR3 sequence: CASRVDSAGNTIYF. As DNA, the CDR3 is TGTGCCAGCAGAGTAGACAGTGCTGGAAACACCATATATTTT. The complete variable domain, with remaining parts taken from reference TRBV2 and TRBJ1-3, reads EPEVTQTPSHQVTQMGQEVILRCVPISNHLYFYWYRQILGQKVEFLVSFYNNEISEKSEIFDDQFSVERPDGSNFTLKIRSTKLEDSAMYFCASRVDSAGNTIYFGEGSWLTVV.

The gene calls are TRBV30 and TRBJ2-1, with 13 bases lining up with TRBD2. The CDR3 is made up of 15 amino acids. CDR1 is GTSNPN, CDR2 SVGIG, per germline (reference sequence). V was pared by 4 bases and J by 5 bases, with 5 bases of the junction left unmatched. The CDR3 nucleotides read TGTGCCTGGACCCCCGGGACTAGCGGGAACAATGAGCAGTTCTTC. Its protein product is CAWTPGTSGNNEQFF.

The CDR3 loop is CASSLTRGSWQETQYF. CDR3 nucleotides: TGTGCCAGCAGCTTGACTCGCGGGAGTTGGCAAGAGACCCAGTACTTC. The rearrangement uses TRBV5-4 and TRBJ2-5; TRBD2 aligns across 7 bases. This CDR3 has 16 amino acids. V lost 1 base and J lost 2; bases outside the gene matches: 8. From germline, CDR1 is SGHNT and CDR2 YYREEE (reference sequence).

The chain recombines TRBV7-2 with TRBJ2-7; D is perhaps TRBD1 (7 bases). The CDR3 has 12 amino acids. Germline V CDR1 and CDR2: SGHTA, FQGNSA. Trimming pared 4 bases from V and 6 bases from J, leaving 10 bases between. The CDR3 loop reads CASSSQGGEQYF. CDR3 sequence (DNA): TGTGCCAGCAGCTCTCAGGGGGGCGAGCAGTACTTC.